This TCR beta chain was recovered during a study of vaccination and CD4 T cells after COVID-19. About the study: Convalescent patients were SARS-CoV-2 positive by nasal swab PCR; several mild, one severe. Study conclusions and caveats: In convalescent patients, a median approximately 86% of post-vaccine SARS-CoV-2-reactive clones appeared only after vaccination.

This clonotype was found a few times. Antigen: not known. At one of its ends the junction is not consistent with the germline gene, which may arise from a read error. The treatment was: roughly nine-day PBMC culture with coronavirus spike peptide pools or control peptides (ViraFEST assay). Sequence data for DNA of cultured CD4+ T cells were generated by the Oncomine TCR Beta short-read assay. Cultured CD4+ T cells were the source of extracted genomic DNA. TCRdb reanalysed the PCR reads using MiXCR and keeps one entry per CDR3 protein. The sample lists approximately 4,600 distinct CDR3 sequences, about 30% occurring once. Germline V gives CDR1 SSHAT, CDR2 FNYEAQ (reference sequence). This CDR3 contains 16 residues.

Sequencing was carried out using CD4+ T cells from blood, cultured in vitro. The clonotype originates from a human donor who had recovered from COVID-19. This sequence joins TRBV7-7 and TRBJ2-5; TRBD2 matches at 10 bases. The CDR3 DNA sequence: TGTGCTAGCAGCTTAGCGGCTAGCGGGGGCCAAGAGACCCAGTACTTC. The encoded protein is CASSLAASGGQETQYF.